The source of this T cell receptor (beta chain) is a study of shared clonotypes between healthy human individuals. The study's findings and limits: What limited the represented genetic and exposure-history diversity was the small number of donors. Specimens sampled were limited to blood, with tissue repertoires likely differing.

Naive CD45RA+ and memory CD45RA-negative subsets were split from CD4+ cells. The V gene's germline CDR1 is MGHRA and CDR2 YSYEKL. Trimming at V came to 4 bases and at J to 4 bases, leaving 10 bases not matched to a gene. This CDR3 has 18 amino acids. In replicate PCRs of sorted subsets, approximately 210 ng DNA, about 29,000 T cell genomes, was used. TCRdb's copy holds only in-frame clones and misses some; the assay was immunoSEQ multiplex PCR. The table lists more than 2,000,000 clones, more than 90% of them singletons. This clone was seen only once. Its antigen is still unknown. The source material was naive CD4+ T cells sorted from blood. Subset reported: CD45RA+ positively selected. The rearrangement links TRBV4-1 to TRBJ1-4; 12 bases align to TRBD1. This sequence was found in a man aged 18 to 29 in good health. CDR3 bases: TGCGCCAGCAGCCTCGCTGGGACAGGGGGCAGGAGTAATGAAAAACTGTTTTTT. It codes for CASSLAGTGGRSNEKLFF.